This T cell receptor beta chain was identified in a study of radiotherapy plus CTLA-4 blockade in lung cancer. The method was immunoSEQ multiplex PCR; TCRdb's version includes in-frame clones alone and lacks a portion of them. The repertoire holds around 120,000 clones, with about 83% as singletons. Here the sequenced sample was peripheral blood, taken from a patient treated with radiotherapy plus ipilimumab. The sequence came from a human donor with non-small cell lung cancer who had a partial response to radiotherapy plus ipilimumab.

CDR3 nucleotides: TGTGCCAGCACTCTACGGGGAGGGATAGGGACTGAAGCTTTCTTT. Translated: CASTLRGGIGTEAFF. The chain recombines TRBV28 with TRBJ1-1; D is ambiguous. The CDR3 loop spans 15 amino acids. Trimming stripped 7 bases from V and 5 bases from J, with 20 bases between. Germline V gives CDR1 MDHEN, CDR2 SYDVKM.